The rows below give T cell receptor beta chains drawn from one sample of a study of shared clonotypes between healthy human individuals. Sequencing was performed with immunoSEQ multiplex PCR; in TCRdb, only in-frame clones are kept and a portion is missing. The table lists around 1.9 million clones, about 92% of them singletons. The sample was naive CD8+ T cells from PBMCs. The source of these receptors is a man younger than 30 in good health. Some clones in this sample may be carry-over from other donors' samples. Both conserved end residues are trimmed from each CDR3. Fields, in order: J gene, V gene, CDR3 protein.

j_gene: TRBJ1-1
v_gene: TRBV5-4
CDR3aa: ASSSGGTEAF

j_gene: TRBJ2-1
v_gene: TRBV28
CDR3aa: ASSLLEEQF

j_gene: TRBJ2-5
v_gene: TRBV7-6
CDR3aa: ASSLFASGGGQETQY

j_gene: TRBJ2-3
v_gene: TRBV7-6
CDR3aa: ASSPVGAEYTQY

j_gene: TRBJ1-2
v_gene: TRBV5-4
CDR3aa: ASSPFKGSNYGYT

j_gene: TRBJ1-1
v_gene: TRBV9
CDR3aa: ASSERGNTEAF

j_gene: TRBJ1-1
v_gene: TRBV10-2
CDR3aa: ASRGGQATEAF

j_gene: TRBJ2-1
v_gene: TRBV6-5
CDR3aa: ASSYVAGGPNEQF

j_gene: TRBJ1-4
v_gene: TRBV7-9
CDR3aa: ASSLASQGKV

j_gene: TRBJ2-1
v_gene: TRBV15
CDR3aa: ATSTGKGYNEQF

j_gene: TRBJ1-5
v_gene: TRBV19
CDR3aa: ASSKGSNQPQH

j_gene: TRBJ1-2
v_gene: TRBV19
CDR3aa: ASTAEGDGYT

j_gene: TRBJ2-7
v_gene: TRBV7-6
CDR3aa: ASSLVYGTGGNEQY

j_gene: TRBJ1-2
v_gene: TRBV7-3
CDR3aa: ASSLVGEGGYGYT

j_gene: TRBJ1-5
v_gene: TRBV28
CDR3aa: ASSLRSGGVNSNQPQH

j_gene: TRBJ2-2
v_gene: TRBV6-1
CDR3aa: ASSEHRITGELF

j_gene: TRBJ2-1
v_gene: TRBV11-1
CDR3aa: ASSLYGSVNEQF

j_gene: TRBJ2-6
v_gene: TRBV9
CDR3aa: ASSVVAASGQYYSGANVLT

j_gene: TRBJ2-7
v_gene: TRBV7-9
CDR3aa: ASSPPDGSYEQY

j_gene: TRBJ2-7
v_gene: TRBV29-1
CDR3aa: SVEELYEQY

j_gene: TRBJ2-2
v_gene: TRBV29-1
CDR3aa: SVEVGGSNTGELF

j_gene: TRBJ2-7
v_gene: TRBV28
CDR3aa: ASSLEDRGAYEQY

j_gene: TRBJ2-2
v_gene: TRBV7-3
CDR3aa: ASSSRDRGDGELF

j_gene: TRBJ2-2
v_gene: TRBV29-1
CDR3aa: SVGTGRPGELF

j_gene: TRBJ1-1
v_gene: TRBV13
CDR3aa: ASTHSRVTEAF

j_gene: TRBJ2-7
v_gene: TRBV27
CDR3aa: ASSLSRTGEQY

j_gene: TRBJ2-7
v_gene: TRBV29-1
CDR3aa: SVDIEGPEQY

j_gene: TRBJ2-1
v_gene: TRBV27
CDR3aa: ASSLLAGSSYNEQF

j_gene: TRBJ2-1
v_gene: TRBV4-1
CDR3aa: ASSQDGGLAYNEQF

j_gene: TRBJ2-7
v_gene: TRBV7-2
CDR3aa: ASSFGSPYEQY

j_gene: TRBJ2-1
v_gene: TRBV11-2
CDR3aa: ASSQPNLRLEPHNEQF

j_gene: TRBJ2-7
v_gene: TRBV5-6
CDR3aa: ASSQDRHNSYEQY

j_gene: TRBJ2-7
v_gene: TRBV30
CDR3aa: ACSRLHEQY

j_gene: TRBJ2-1
v_gene: TRBV10-3
CDR3aa: AISDFALAGGSYNEQF

j_gene: TRBJ2-1
v_gene: TRBV19
CDR3aa: ASRGAGSYNEQF

j_gene: TRBJ2-7
v_gene: TRBV10-2
CDR3aa: ASSDFRGPGGNSYEQY

j_gene: TRBJ2-1
v_gene: TRBV14
CDR3aa: ASSRANLNEQF